The source of this T cell receptor (beta chain) is a study of MAIT cells during Salmonella Paratyphi A infection (dated by TCRdb to about 2017). With respect to the entire study: Adult volunteers aged 18 to 60 ingested a single dose of 1-5x10^3 CFU of S. Paratyphi A strain NVGH308. Starting at diagnosis, the diagnosed volunteers took ciprofloxacin 500 mg twice daily for 14 days. Results and caveats for the whole study, not just this receptor: Diagnosed volunteers showed more expansion or contraction among top five MAIT clonotypes than healthy controls (approximately 0.53 versus 0.13), suggesting infection-driven repertoire reshaping. MAIT TRBV usage was oligoclonal, favouring TRBV20 and TRBV6, and appeared unchanged by infection. The space taken up by over-represented MAIT clonotypes dropped significantly from baseline to mid-infection (about 0.15 to 0.097), while post-infection showed no significant difference. Although the availability of volunteer samples limited sample sizes, the sizes were judged adequate for detecting differences between groups.

The time point label for this specimen denotes: after infection, following antibiotic treatment. Using flow cytometry, MAIT cells, defined as Valpha7.2+ CD161+ T cells, were identified and sorted. Circulating MAIT cell TCRbeta repertoires were profiled longitudinally in six volunteers who developed enteric fever after controlled oral challenge with live Salmonella Paratyphi A. Each diagnosed volunteer contributed MAIT cell samples at pre-infection, mid-infection and post-infection timepoints. A diagnosis of enteric fever required Paratyphi A bacteremia and/or a persistent fever above 38 degrees C that lasted more than 12 hours. Challenged volunteers were diagnosed with infection sometime between day 4 and day 7 after challenge. For RNA extraction, between roughly 4,500 and 11,000 MAIT cells per sample were sorted directly into RNAqueous-Micro lysis buffer. Lymphoprep gradient centrifugation was used to isolate peripheral blood mononuclear cells from blood samples and leukocyte cones. Sorting was done on either a BD FACSAria Fusion or a BD FACSAria III sorter.

This clonotype appeared once. The target of this receptor is not known. An end of the junction does not agree with germline; a read error may underlie this. As encoded in the germline V gene, CDR1 is MNHNS while CDR2 is SASEGT. Reading from cysteine to phenylalanine, the CDR3 counts 14 amino acids. Only the CDR3 DNA is retained, 42 bases long and in frame from the first base. The method behind the library was 5' RACE. TCRbeta was amplified in two rounds of PCR using Phusion High-Fidelity polymerase, and the primers added sample-specific barcodes. TCRbeta libraries were generated by template-switch cDNA synthesis with SMARTScribe reverse transcriptase and a TRBC-specific primer. The barcoded samples were pooled and then prepared using the NEBNext Ultra DNA Library Prep Kit for Illumina. Libraries were sequenced on an Illumina MiSeq with the MiSeq reagent kit v2, 300 cycles. The published analysis was carried out like this. Jemultiplexer demultiplexed the reads by barcode, and MiTCR with default parameters aligned the reads. VDJtools removed non-functional sequences, and clonotypes were defined by amino acid sequence, with clonotype frequencies based on assigned sequence reads. In the clonal space homeostasis analysis, clonotypes were grouped by frequency into over-represented (0.05-1), large, medium and small bins. In TCRdb, the public reads were trimmed at Q25 with fastp and aligned with MiXCR, with productive beta chains retained. Rows with a matching CDR3 protein are joined into one entry that keeps the most common DNA and genes. The V and J calls, along with clone size, are taken from TCRdb and not from the paper's own processing. The sample includes 1,000 or so distinct CDR3 sequences, with roughly a quarter observed a single time. The top ten constitute around 40% of the sample.

The receptor chain draws on TRBV6-1 and TRBJ1-1; 8 central nucleotides agree with TRBD1. This sequence was found in a person aged 18-70 years who was deliberately infected with Salmonella Paratyphi A in a paratyphoid fever challenge study. Sequenced here: MAIT cells from blood, sampled at the last sampling point of the challenge study. The nucleotide sequence reads TGTGCCCGCCGGGGGACAGGTTTGAACACTGCAGCTTTCTTT. The resulting protein is CARRGTGLNTAAFF.